This T cell receptor beta chain was profiled in a study of T cell responses to AZD1222 COVID-19 vaccine. The CDR3 runs 15 residues. Looked up from germline, CDR1 is LGHDT and CDR2 is YNNKEL (reference sequence). V was trimmed by 4 bases and J by 4 bases, leaving 16 bases between them. Clones were read by immunoSEQ multiplex PCR, and TCRdb kept only the in-frame ones, dropping some. The table records about 140,000 clones, around nine tenths of them present only once. Findings and limits, study-wide: Most donors were white British, females outnumbered males, and clonal diversity was possibly underestimated. Just a handful of people given AZD1222 tested seropositive at baseline. None of the repertoires were sampled until the peak T cell response had passed.

Concerning this clone: The antigen is unknown.

The sequence derives from an adult who received the AZD1222 COVID-19 vaccine. Sample: peripheral blood, taken 28 days after the second AZD1222 dose. The J gene is TRBJ1-2, the V gene TRBV3-1 (or the pseudogene TRBV3-2); no firm D call. The CDR3 DNA reads TGTGCCAGCAGCCCGTCGTGGAGGGATGGCTATGGCTACACCTTC. Encoded protein: CASSPSWRDGYGYTF.